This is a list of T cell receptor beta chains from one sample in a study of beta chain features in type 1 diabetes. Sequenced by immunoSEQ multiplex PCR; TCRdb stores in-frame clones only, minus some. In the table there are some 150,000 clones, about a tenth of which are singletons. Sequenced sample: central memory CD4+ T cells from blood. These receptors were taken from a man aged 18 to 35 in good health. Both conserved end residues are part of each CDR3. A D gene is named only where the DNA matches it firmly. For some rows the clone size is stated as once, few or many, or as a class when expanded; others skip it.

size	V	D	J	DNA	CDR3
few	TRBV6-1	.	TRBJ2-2	TGTGCCAGCAGTGAACCCCAGGGGACCGGGGAGCTGTTTTTT	CASSEPQGTGELFF
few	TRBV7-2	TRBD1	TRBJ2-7	TGTGCCAGCAGCTTATCTGGGACAGACGACTACGAGCAGTACTTC	CASSLSGTDDYEQYF
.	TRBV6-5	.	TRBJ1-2	TGTGCCAGCAGTTACATGGGTAGAGGCTATGGCTACACCTTC	CASSYMGRGYGYTF
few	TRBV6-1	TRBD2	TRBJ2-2	TGTGCCAGCAGGACGACTAGCGGGGGGATCGGGGAGCTGTTTTTT	CASRTTSGGIGELFF
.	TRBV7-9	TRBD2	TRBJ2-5	TGTGCCAGCAGCTTTAGCGGGGGGGCGGATCTAGAGACCCAGTACTTC	CASSFSGGADLETQYF
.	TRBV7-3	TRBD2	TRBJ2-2	TGTGCCAGCAGCTCTAGCGGGGGGCCGAACGGGGAGCTGTTTTTT	CASSSSGGPNGELFF
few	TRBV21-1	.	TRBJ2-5	TGTGCCATACAGCGGGGGGCTCAAGAGACCCAGTACTTC	CAIQRGAQETQYF
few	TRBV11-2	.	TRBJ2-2	TGTGCCAGCAGCTTAGATAGATCCGGGGAGCTGTTTTTT	CASSLDRSGELFF
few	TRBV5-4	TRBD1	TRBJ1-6	TGTGCCAGCAGCCAAGACAGGGGCAATTCACCCCTCCACTTT	CASSQDRGNSPLHF
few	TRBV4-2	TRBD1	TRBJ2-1	TGTGCCAGCAGCCAAGCAATTACGGGACAGGGTAACAATGAGCAGTTCTTC	CASSQAITGQGNNEQFF
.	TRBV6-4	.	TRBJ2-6	TGTGCCAGCAGTGCGTCTGGGGCCAACGTCCTGACTTTC	CASSASGANVLTF
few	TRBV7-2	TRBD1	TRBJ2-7	TGTGCCAGCAGCTCCCTGACAGGGTCCTACGAGCAGTACTTC	CASSSLTGSYEQYF
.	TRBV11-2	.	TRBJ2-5	TGTGCCAGCAGCTTGGGGGGGCTAGAGACCCAGTACTTC	CASSLGGLETQYF
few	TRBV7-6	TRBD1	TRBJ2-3	TGTGCCAGCAGCTCCGGGACAGCCTTCACAGATACGCAGTATTTT	CASSSGTAFTDTQYF
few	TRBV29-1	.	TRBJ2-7	TGCAGCGTTTCACAGGGTTTACCTATCGAGCAGTACTTC	CSVSQGLPIEQYF
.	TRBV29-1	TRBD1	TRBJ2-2	TGCAGCGTTTTGACAGGGCTGAACACCGGGGAGCTGTTTTTT	CSVLTGLNTGELFF
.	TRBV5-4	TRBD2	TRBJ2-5	TGTGCCAGCAGCCCCGTTATAGCGGGGGGTCGTCACCAAGAGACCCAGTACTTC	CASSPVIAGGRHQETQYF
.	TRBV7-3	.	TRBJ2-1	TGTGCCAGCAGCCCGGGAAGAGACAATGAGCAGTTCTTC	CASSPGRDNEQFF
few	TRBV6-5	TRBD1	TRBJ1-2	TGTGCCAGCAGTTACACGGACAGGGGATTGGGGGGCTACACCTTC	CASSYTDRGLGGYTF
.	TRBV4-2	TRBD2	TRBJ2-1	TGTGCCAGCAGCCACCTAGCGGGGGGTACCAATGAGCAGTTCTTC	CASSHLAGGTNEQFF
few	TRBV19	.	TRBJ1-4	TGTGCCAGTAGTTCGCAGACAGGCAAACTGTTTTTT	CASSSQTGKLFF
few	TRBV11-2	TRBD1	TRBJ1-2	TGTGCCAGCAGCTCGACGGACAGGGTAGGGGGCTACACCTTC	CASSSTDRVGGYTF
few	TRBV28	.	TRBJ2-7	TGTGCCAGCAGTACCGGGGTACCCTACGAGCAGTACTTC	CASSTGVPYEQYF
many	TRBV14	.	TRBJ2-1	TGTGCCAGCAGCCAAGATTTGAGAGGCCGAATCTTC	CASSQDLRGRIF
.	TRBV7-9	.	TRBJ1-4	TGTGCCAGCAGCTTATCGGGAGTGGGTAATGAAAAACTGTTTTTT	CASSLSGVGNEKLFF
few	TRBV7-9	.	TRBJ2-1	TGTGCCAGCAGCCCAGGCGCCATGTACAATGAGCAGTTCTTC	CASSPGAMYNEQFF
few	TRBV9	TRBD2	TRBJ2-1	TGTGCCAGCAGCCCTCGACTAGCGGGCTACAATGAGCAGTTCTTC	CASSPRLAGYNEQFF
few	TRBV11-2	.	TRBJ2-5	TGTGCCAGCAGCTTAATGTCTGAGACCCAGTACTTC	CASSLMSETQYF
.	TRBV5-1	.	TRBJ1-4	TGCGCCAGCAGCTTGGCAACAGATCCTAATGAAAAACTGTTTTTT	CASSLATDPNEKLFF
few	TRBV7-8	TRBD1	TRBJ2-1	TGTGCCAGCTTCCAACCGGGACAGGAGCAGTTCTTC	CASFQPGQEQFF
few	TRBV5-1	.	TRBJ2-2	TGCGCCAGCAGCTTGAAGGGGATCGGAACGGCGGAGCTGTTTTTT	CASSLKGIGTAELFF
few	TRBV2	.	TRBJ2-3	TGTGCCAGCAGCCTAGAGCGGGCGCTTAATACGCAGTATTTT	CASSLERALNTQYF
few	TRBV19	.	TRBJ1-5	TGTGCCAGTAGTTCCGGGGATAGCAATCAGCCCCAGCATTTT	CASSSGDSNQPQHF
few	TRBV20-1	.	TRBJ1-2	TGCAGTGCTACGGACAGTTCCGGCTACACCTTC	CSATDSSGYTF
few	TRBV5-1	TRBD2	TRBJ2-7	TGCGCCAGCAGCTACGGGGGGGCCGGGGAGCAGTACTTC	CASSYGGAGEQYF
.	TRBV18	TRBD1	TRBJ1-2	TGTGCCAGCTCCCCGGGACAGGGGGAGTATGGCTACACCTTC	CASSPGQGEYGYTF
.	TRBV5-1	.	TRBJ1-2	TGCGCCAGCAGCTTGAATGAGGCGGGGGGCTACACCTTC	CASSLNEAGGYTF
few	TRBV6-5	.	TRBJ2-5	TGTGCCAGCAGCACAGGAGAGACCCAGTACTTC	CASSTGETQYF
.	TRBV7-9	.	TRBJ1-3	TGTGCCAGCAGTCGATGGATTAGGGAGGGAAACACCATATATTTT	CASSRWIREGNTIYF
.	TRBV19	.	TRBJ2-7	TGTGCCAGTAGTGACACAGGGTCCGACGAGCAGTACTTC	CASSDTGSDEQYF
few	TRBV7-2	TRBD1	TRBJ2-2	TGTGCCAGCAGCCTACAGGGGACCGGGGAGCTGTTTTTT	CASSLQGTGELFF
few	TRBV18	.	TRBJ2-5	TGTGCCAGCTCACCGGAGGTCCGCGGCAGGGAGACCCAGTACTTC	CASSPEVRGRETQYF
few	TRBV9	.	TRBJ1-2	TGTGCCAGCAGCGTAGGGGGGGACTATGGCTACACCTTC	CASSVGGDYGYTF
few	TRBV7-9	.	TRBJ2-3	TGTGCCAGCAGCTTAGGAGTTACAGGGAATCGTGGCACAGATACGCAGTATTTT	CASSLGVTGNRGTDTQYF
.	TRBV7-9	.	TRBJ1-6	TGTGCCAGCAGCTTAGTCGGCCAGGGAGGTTCACCCCTCCACTTT	CASSLVGQGGSPLHF
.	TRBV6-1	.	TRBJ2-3	TGTGCCAGCAGTGAAACAACTAGTTGGGGTGGAGATACGCAGTATTTT	CASSETTSWGGDTQYF